This T cell receptor (beta chain) comes out of a study of blood T cells in healthy people across ages. Of note for this clonotype: What it binds is not known.

The authors ran a second PCR of about 6 to 11 cycles using a sample-barcoded 5' primer and a J-beta primer mix. Each CDR3 protein is one row after TCRdb ran MiXCR on the 5' RACE reads. The top ten clones hold around 37% of a sample with approximately 690,000 distinct CDR3 sequences, about 54% of them seen once. Points from the study as a whole: Those diversity estimates obtained from one million T cells were thought to be underestimates.

CDR1 and CDR2 from the germline V gene are SEHNR and FQNEAQ (reference sequence). The CDR3 is made up of 16 amino acids. With 5 bases clipped from V and 8 bases from J, the junction kept 12 bases outside the gene matches. Isolated per sample were at least 7 million PBMCs. RNA extraction gave at least 5 micrograms of total RNA per sample. The chain couples TRBV7-9 to TRBJ2-1; 10 bases are shared with TRBD1. Sequenced sample: blood. The origin of this receptor is a man between 60 and 70 years old in good health. CDR3: CASSTHGTGVWDEQFF. The CDR3 DNA is TGTGCCAGCAGCACGCACGGGACAGGGGTTTGGGATGAGCAGTTCTTC.